Following are 2 T cell receptor beta chains from one sample sequenced in a study of T cell responses to AZD1222 COVID-19 vaccine (dated by TCRdb to 2020 to 2022). Sample time point, as interpreted from the label and publication: baseline before first vaccination. Libraries were prepared through the immunoSEQ multiplex PCR assay. The immuneACCESS repertoire file appears here via TCRdb, limited to in-frame rearrangements. These files lack a portion of the clones; in checked studies, under half of the deficit traces to unresolved V genes, and the cause of the others is not known. The sample table lists approximately 100,000 clones, 90% to 95% of them with a count of one. Jointly, the top ten make up roughly 2% of the sample. The source was peripheral blood, collected on day 0 of AZD1222 vaccination. The receptors were sampled from an adult in good health.

The rearrangement joins TRBV11-2 to TRBJ1-3, with unresolved D. Germline-derived CDR1 and CDR2 are SGHAT and FQNNGV. V was shortened by 5 bases and J by 0 bases, with 8 bases between the two germline ends. This CDR3 region has 14 residues. The CDR3: CASSQDGSGNTIYF. CDR3 coding DNA: TGTGCCAGCAGCCAAGACGGCTCTGGAAACACCATATATTTT.

The chain links TRBV7-8 to TRBJ1-2; TRBD1 agrees at 9 bases. The CDR3 sequence is 15 residues long. Unmatched junction bases numbered 10, after V lost 5 bases and J lost 6 bases. The germline gives CDR1 SGHVS, CDR2 FQNEAQ. The CDR3, as DNA: TGTGCCAGCAGCCCTAAGAGGACAGGGGTGGATGGCTACACCTTC. Translation: CASSPKRTGVDGYTF. Using reference TRBV7-8 and TRBJ1-2 for the parts outside the CDR3, the full variable domain is GAGVSQSPRYKVAKRGQDVALRCDPISGHVSLFWYQQALGQGPEFLTYFQNEAQLDKSGLPSDRFFAERPEGSVSTLKIQRTQQEDSAVYLCASSPKRTGVDGYTFGSGTRLTVV.